The clone carrying this T cell receptor beta chain was found once. Its cognate antigen is unknown. The data were obtained in a study of shared clonotypes between healthy human individuals. Study-level results: Larger estimated richness was generally seen in naive subsets than in memory subsets. Represented diversity, genetic and exposure-history alike, was limited by few donors.

Profiled with immunoSEQ multiplex PCR; TCRdb holds only in-frame clones, not every one. The repertoire holds about 1.5 million clones, with nearly 99% as singletons. The CDR3 covers 18 residues. V shed 0 bases and J 10 bases; nucleotides not matched to a gene: 18. Germline V gives CDR1 KGHSH, CDR2 LQKENI. Division of CD4+ cells produced a CD45RA+ naive subset and a CD45RA-negative memory subset. The TCR originated in a man younger than 40 in good health. The chain recombines TRBV18 with TRBJ2-1; 7 bases map to TRBD2. Material for sequencing was naive CD4+ T cells sorted from blood. Subset given: CD45RA+ positively selected. CDR3 sequence (DNA): TGTGCCAGCTCACCACCAAGATCGAGGCTAGCGGTTTCAGGAGAGCAGTTCTTC. Its translation is CASSPPRSRLAVSGEQFF.